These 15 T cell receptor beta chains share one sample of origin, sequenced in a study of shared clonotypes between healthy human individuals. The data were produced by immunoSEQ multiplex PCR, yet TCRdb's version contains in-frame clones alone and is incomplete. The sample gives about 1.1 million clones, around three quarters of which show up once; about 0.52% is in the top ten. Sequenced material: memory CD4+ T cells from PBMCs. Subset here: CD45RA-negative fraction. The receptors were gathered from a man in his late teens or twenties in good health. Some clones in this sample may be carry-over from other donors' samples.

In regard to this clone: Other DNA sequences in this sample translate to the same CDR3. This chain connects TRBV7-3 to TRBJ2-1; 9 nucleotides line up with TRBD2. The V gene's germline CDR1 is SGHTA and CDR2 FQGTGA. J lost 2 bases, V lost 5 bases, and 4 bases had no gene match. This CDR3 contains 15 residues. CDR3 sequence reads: CASSPLAGPYNEQFF. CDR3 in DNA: TGTGCCAGCAGCCCCCTAGCGGGACCCTACAATGAGCAGTTCTTC. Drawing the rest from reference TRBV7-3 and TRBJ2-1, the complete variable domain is GAGVSQTPSNKVTEKGKYVELRCDPISGHTALYWYRQSLGQGPEFLIYFQGTGAADDSGLPNDRFFAVRPEGSVSTLKIQRTERGDSAVYLCASSPLAGPYNEQFFGPGTRLTVL.

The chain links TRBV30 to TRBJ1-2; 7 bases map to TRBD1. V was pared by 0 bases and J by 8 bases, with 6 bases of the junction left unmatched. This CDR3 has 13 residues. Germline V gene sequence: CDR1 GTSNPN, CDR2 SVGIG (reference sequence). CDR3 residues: CAWSVPGGGGYTF. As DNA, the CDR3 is TGTGCCTGGAGTGTACCCGGAGGGGGCGGCTACACCTTC.

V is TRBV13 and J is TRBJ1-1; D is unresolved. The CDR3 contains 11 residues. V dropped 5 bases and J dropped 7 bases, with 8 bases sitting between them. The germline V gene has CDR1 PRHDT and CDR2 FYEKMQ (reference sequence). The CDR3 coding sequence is TGTGCCAGCAGCCAGGACTATGAAGCTTTCTTT. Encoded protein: CASSQDYEAFF.

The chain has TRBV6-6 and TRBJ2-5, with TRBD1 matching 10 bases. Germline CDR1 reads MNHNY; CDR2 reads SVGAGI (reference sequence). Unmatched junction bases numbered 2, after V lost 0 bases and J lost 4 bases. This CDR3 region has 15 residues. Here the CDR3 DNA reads TGTGCCAGCAGTTACTCCGGGACAGGGGCAGAGACCCAGTACTTC. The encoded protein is CASSYSGTGAETQYF.

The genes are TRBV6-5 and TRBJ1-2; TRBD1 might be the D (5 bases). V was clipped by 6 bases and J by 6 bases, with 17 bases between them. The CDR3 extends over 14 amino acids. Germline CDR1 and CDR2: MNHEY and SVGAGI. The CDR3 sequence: CASRPRGTTHGYTF. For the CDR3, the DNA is TGTGCCAGCAGGCCCCGGGGCACCACCCATGGCTACACCTTC.

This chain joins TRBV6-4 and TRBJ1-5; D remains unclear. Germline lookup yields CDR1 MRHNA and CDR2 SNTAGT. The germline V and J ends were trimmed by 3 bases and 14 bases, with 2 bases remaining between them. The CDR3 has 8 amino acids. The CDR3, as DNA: TGTGCCAGCAGTGAGAAGCATTTT. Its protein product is CASSEKHF.

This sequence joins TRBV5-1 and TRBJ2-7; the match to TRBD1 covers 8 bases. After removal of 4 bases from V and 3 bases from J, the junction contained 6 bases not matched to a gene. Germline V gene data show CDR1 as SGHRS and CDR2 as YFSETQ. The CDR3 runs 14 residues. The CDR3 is CASSLGTGRYEQYF. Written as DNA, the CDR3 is TGCGCCAGCAGCCTAGGGACAGGCCGCTACGAGCAGTACTTC.

The CDR3 nucleotides are TGTGCCAGCAGCGCCACGGGGGCTAACTATGGCTACACCTTC. It is translated as CASSATGANYGYTF. V gene TRBV28 combines with J gene TRBJ1-2, with D perhaps TRBD1 (5 bases). Trimming left V 6 bases short and J 0 bases short, with 11 bases between. Per the germline V gene, CDR1 is MDHEN and CDR2 is SYDVKM. The CDR3 loop spans 14 amino acids.

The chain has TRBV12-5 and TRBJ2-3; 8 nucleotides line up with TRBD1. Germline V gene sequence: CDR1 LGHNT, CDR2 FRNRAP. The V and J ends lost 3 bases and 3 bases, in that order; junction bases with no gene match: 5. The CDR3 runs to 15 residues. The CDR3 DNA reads TGTGCTAGTGGTTTACAGGGGGATTGGACAGATACGCAGTATTTT. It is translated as CASGLQGDWTDTQYF.

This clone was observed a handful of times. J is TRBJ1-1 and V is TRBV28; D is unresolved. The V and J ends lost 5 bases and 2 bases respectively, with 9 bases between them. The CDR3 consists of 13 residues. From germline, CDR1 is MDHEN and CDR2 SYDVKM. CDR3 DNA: TGTGCCAGCAGTCCCCGACATAACACTGAAGCTTTCTTT. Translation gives CASSPRHNTEAFF.

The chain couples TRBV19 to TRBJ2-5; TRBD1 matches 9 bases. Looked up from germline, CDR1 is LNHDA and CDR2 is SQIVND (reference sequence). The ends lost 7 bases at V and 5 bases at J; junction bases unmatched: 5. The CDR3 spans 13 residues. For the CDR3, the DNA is TGTGCCAGTAACACAGGACAGGGGGAGACCCAGTACTTC. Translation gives CASNTGQGETQYF. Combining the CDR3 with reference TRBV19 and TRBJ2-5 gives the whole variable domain DGGITQSPKYLFRKEGQNVTLSCEQNLNHDAMYWYRQDPGQGLRLIYYSQIVNDFQKGDIAEGYSVSREKKESFPLTVTSAQKNPTAFYLCASNTGQGETQYFGPGTRLLVL.

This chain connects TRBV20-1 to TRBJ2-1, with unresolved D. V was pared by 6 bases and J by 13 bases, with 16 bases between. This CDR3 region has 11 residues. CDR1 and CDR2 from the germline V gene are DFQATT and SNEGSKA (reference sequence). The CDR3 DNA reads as TGCAGTGCCCTGCGGAATGGGCGACAGTTCTTC. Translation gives CSALRNGRQFF.

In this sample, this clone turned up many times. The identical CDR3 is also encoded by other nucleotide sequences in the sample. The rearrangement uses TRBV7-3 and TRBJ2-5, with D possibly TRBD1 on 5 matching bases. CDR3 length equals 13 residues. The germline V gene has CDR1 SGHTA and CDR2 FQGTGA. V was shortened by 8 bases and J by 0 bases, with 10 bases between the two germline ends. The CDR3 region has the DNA TGTGCCAGCTCCTCAGGGAACCAAGAGACCCAGTACTTC. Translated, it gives CASSSGNQETQYF.

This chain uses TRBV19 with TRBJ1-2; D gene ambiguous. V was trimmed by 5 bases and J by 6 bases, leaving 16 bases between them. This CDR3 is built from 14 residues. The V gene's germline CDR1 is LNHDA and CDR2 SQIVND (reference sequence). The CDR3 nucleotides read TGTGCCAGTAGTCCAACCCCCGGACGAAATGGCTACACCTTC. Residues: CASSPTPGRNGYTF.

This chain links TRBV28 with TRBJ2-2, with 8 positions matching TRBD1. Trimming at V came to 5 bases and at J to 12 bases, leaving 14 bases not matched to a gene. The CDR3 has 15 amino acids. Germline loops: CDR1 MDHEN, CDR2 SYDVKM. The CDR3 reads CASSGQGLGVKKLFF. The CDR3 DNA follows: TGTGCCAGCAGTGGACAGGGCCTGGGGGTAAAAAAGCTGTTTTTT.